A selection of T cell receptor beta chains follows, all from one sample in a study of blood T cell repertoires in COVID-19. Some clones are missing from TCRdb's copy, which holds only in-frame ones; the method was immunoSEQ multiplex PCR. The sample has roughly 68,000 clones; 76% are singletons. Sequencing was done on a sample of peripheral blood. Receptors were obtained from a man aged 55 to 70 with COVID-19, enrolled during active disease. Each CDR3 is given with its conserved first and last residue. Each record gives: J gene, D gene, V gene, clone size, CDR3 DNA, CDR3 protein. D genes are given only for firm matches. Size values are once, few and many counts, or a class for expanded clones, and some rows have none.

j_call: TRBJ2-1
d_call: TRBD1
v_call: TRBV29-1
clone_size: NA
cdr3_nt: TGCAGCGTAAAACGACAGGGGGAGTACAATGAGCAGTTCTTC
cdr3_aa: CSVKRQGEYNEQFF

j_call: TRBJ2-1
d_call: NA
v_call: TRBV12-3/TRBV12-4
clone_size: NA
cdr3_nt: TGTGCCAGCAGACGTCGGGAGCAGTTCTTC
cdr3_aa: CASRRREQFF

j_call: TRBJ2-7
d_call: TRBD1
v_call: TRBV28
clone_size: NA
cdr3_nt: TGTGCCAGCAGTTTCTCCTGGACAGGGAGCTCCTACGAGCAGTACTTC
cdr3_aa: CASSFSWTGSSYEQYF

j_call: TRBJ1-2
d_call: TRBD1
v_call: TRBV4-2
clone_size: few
cdr3_nt: TGTGCCAGCAGCCAAGACGCAGGGGGTGGCGGCTATGGCTACACCTTC
cdr3_aa: CASSQDAGGGGYGYTF

j_call: TRBJ1-1
d_call: NA
v_call: TRBV27
clone_size: few
cdr3_nt: TGTGCCAGCAGCTTACGTATCTTCGGTGACACTGAAGCTTTCTTT
cdr3_aa: CASSLRIFGDTEAFF

j_call: TRBJ2-5
d_call: NA
v_call: TRBV7-3
clone_size: NA
cdr3_nt: TGTGCCAGCAGCCCGTACCTAAAACCAGAGACCCAGTACTTC
cdr3_aa: CASSPYLKPETQYF

j_call: TRBJ2-7
d_call: NA
v_call: TRBV10-3
clone_size: NA
cdr3_nt: TGTGCCATCAGTGAACAAAATGGGGTTACAGGCGAGCAGTACTTC
cdr3_aa: CAISEQNGVTGEQYF

j_call: TRBJ1-3
d_call: NA
v_call: TRBV6-4
clone_size: NA
cdr3_nt: TGTGCCAGCAGTGACTTCTCTCCTGGAAACACCATATATTTT
cdr3_aa: CASSDFSPGNTIYF

j_call: TRBJ2-3
d_call: TRBD2
v_call: TRBV7-7
clone_size: NA
cdr3_nt: TGTGCCAGCAGCCTACTAGCGGGAGGGGGGGATACGCAGTATTTT
cdr3_aa: CASSLLAGGGDTQYF

j_call: TRBJ2-3
d_call: TRBD1
v_call: TRBV5-4
clone_size: NA
cdr3_nt: TGTGCCAGCAGCCTGAACAGGGGAACAGATACGCAGTATTTT
cdr3_aa: CASSLNRGTDTQYF

j_call: TRBJ1-5
d_call: NA
v_call: TRBV7-2
clone_size: NA
cdr3_nt: TGTGCCAGCAGGCGGGGCAATCAGCCCCAGCATTTT
cdr3_aa: CASRRGNQPQHF

j_call: TRBJ1-4
d_call: NA
v_call: TRBV5-1
clone_size: once
cdr3_nt: TGCGCCAGCAGCTTGGATATGGGGGGGAAACTGTTTTTT
cdr3_aa: CASSLDMGGKLFF

j_call: TRBJ2-3
d_call: NA
v_call: TRBV28
clone_size: NA
cdr3_nt: TGTGCCAGCAGTCTCGGACAGACAGATACGCAGTATTTT
cdr3_aa: CASSLGQTDTQYF

j_call: TRBJ2-1
d_call: TRBD2
v_call: TRBV7-2
clone_size: NA
cdr3_nt: TGTGCCAGCAGCTTAGCCAAGGGACTAGCGGGAGGGAACGGTGAGCAGTTCTTC
cdr3_aa: CASSLAKGLAGGNGEQFF

j_call: TRBJ2-7
d_call: NA
v_call: TRBV29-1
clone_size: NA
cdr3_nt: TGCAGCACCGCGGCAGGGAATCGATACGAGCAGTACTTC
cdr3_aa: CSTAAGNRYEQYF

j_call: TRBJ2-7
d_call: TRBD2
v_call: TRBV7-6
clone_size: few
cdr3_nt: TGTGCCAGCAGCCCCGGGACTAGAGGCTACGAGCAGTACTTC
cdr3_aa: CASSPGTRGYEQYF

j_call: TRBJ2-7
d_call: TRBD2
v_call: TRBV7-2
clone_size: once
cdr3_nt: TGTGCCAGCAGCGTCACTAGCGGGAGGGTGTCCTACGAGCAGTACTTC
cdr3_aa: CASSVTSGRVSYEQYF

j_call: TRBJ2-1
d_call: NA
v_call: TRBV5-4
clone_size: NA
cdr3_nt: TGTGCCAGCAGCTTGGGCCCCGGACTCTACAATGAGCAGTTCTTC
cdr3_aa: CASSLGPGLYNEQFF

j_call: TRBJ2-6
d_call: NA
v_call: TRBV10-3
clone_size: NA
cdr3_nt: TGTGCCAGCCCCCCACTAGGTGCTGGGGCCAACGTCCTGACTTTC
cdr3_aa: CASPPLGAGANVLTF

j_call: TRBJ2-5
d_call: NA
v_call: TRBV5-4
clone_size: NA
cdr3_nt: TGTGCCAGCAGCTTGAAGACAGAGGAGACCCAGTACTTC
cdr3_aa: CASSLKTEETQYF

j_call: TRBJ2-5
d_call: TRBD1
v_call: TRBV7-9
clone_size: NA
cdr3_nt: TGTGCCAGCAGCTCCGTACAGGGGGCTTGGGAGACCCAGTACTTC
cdr3_aa: CASSSVQGAWETQYF

j_call: TRBJ2-5
d_call: NA
v_call: TRBV29-1
clone_size: once
cdr3_nt: TGCAGCGTTGACAGGGATTCGGAGACCCAGTACTTC
cdr3_aa: CSVDRDSETQYF

j_call: TRBJ1-1
d_call: NA
v_call: TRBV30
clone_size: few
cdr3_nt: TGTGCCTGGAATGAGGGACTCACTGAAGCTTTCTTT
cdr3_aa: CAWNEGLTEAFF

j_call: TRBJ1-1
d_call: NA
v_call: TRBV7-3
clone_size: NA
cdr3_nt: TGTGCCAGCAGCTTTGGGGGGAGGAACACTGAAGCTTTCTTT
cdr3_aa: CASSFGGRNTEAFF

j_call: TRBJ2-2
d_call: NA
v_call: TRBV1
clone_size: NA
cdr3_nt: TGCACCAGCGGGGGGGGACTAGCGGACACCGGGGAGCTGTTTTTT
cdr3_aa: CTSGGGLADTGELFF

j_call: TRBJ2-3
d_call: TRBD2
v_call: TRBV5-1
clone_size: NA
cdr3_nt: TGCGCCAGCAGCGGCTGGACTAGCGGGGGGTCAGATACGCAGTATTTT
cdr3_aa: CASSGWTSGGSDTQYF

j_call: TRBJ2-1
d_call: TRBD1
v_call: TRBV7-3
clone_size: NA
cdr3_nt: TGTGCCAGCAGCCCACAGGGGGGCTACAATGAGCAGTTCTTC
cdr3_aa: CASSPQGGYNEQFF

j_call: TRBJ2-5
d_call: TRBD1
v_call: TRBV5-6
clone_size: once
cdr3_nt: TGTGCCAGCAGCCCCCGACAGGGGGAAGGGGAGACCCAGTACTTC
cdr3_aa: CASSPRQGEGETQYF

j_call: TRBJ1-1
d_call: NA
v_call: TRBV5-1
clone_size: NA
cdr3_nt: TGCGCCAGCAGCTTGGTCCCGGGGATGGACACTGAAGCTTTCTTT
cdr3_aa: CASSLVPGMDTEAFF

j_call: TRBJ2-7
d_call: TRBD1
v_call: TRBV19
clone_size: once
cdr3_nt: TGTGCCAGTACCTCTACCCTCCTACAGGGGCGAAACTACGAGCAGTACTTC
cdr3_aa: CASTSTLLQGRNYEQYF

j_call: TRBJ2-1
d_call: TRBD2
v_call: TRBV19
clone_size: NA
cdr3_nt: TGTGCCAGTATCTTAAATCCTAGCGGGGGGAATGAGCAGTTCTTC
cdr3_aa: CASILNPSGGNEQFF

j_call: TRBJ2-3
d_call: NA
v_call: TRBV5-1
clone_size: many
cdr3_nt: TGCGCCAGCAGCACTCAGGGGTTAGAAGATACGCAGTATTTT
cdr3_aa: CASSTQGLEDTQYF

j_call: TRBJ1-5
d_call: NA
v_call: TRBV6-1
clone_size: NA
cdr3_nt: TGTGCCAGCAGTGAACGGCGCGGCCAGCCCCAGCATTTT
cdr3_aa: CASSERRGQPQHF

j_call: TRBJ1-3
d_call: NA
v_call: TRBV24-1
clone_size: NA
cdr3_nt: TGTGCCACCCCGGGAGATGGGTTGTGTGGAAACACCATATATTTT
cdr3_aa: CATPGDGLCGNTIYF

j_call: TRBJ1-2
d_call: TRBD1
v_call: TRBV2
clone_size: NA
cdr3_nt: TGTGCCAGAAAGGGGGACAGGGGGCTCCAGTACTATGGCTACACCTTC
cdr3_aa: CARKGDRGLQYYGYTF

j_call: TRBJ1-6
d_call: NA
v_call: TRBV7-2
clone_size: few
cdr3_nt: TGTGCCAGCAGCCCAGCCGCGGTCGAGGGTTCACCCCTCCACTTT
cdr3_aa: CASSPAAVEGSPLHF

j_call: TRBJ1-4
d_call: NA
v_call: TRBV5-1
clone_size: NA
cdr3_nt: TGCGCCAGCAGCTTGGTATCTGAAAAACTGTTTTTT
cdr3_aa: CASSLVSEKLFF

j_call: TRBJ2-4
d_call: TRBD1
v_call: TRBV7-6
clone_size: NA
cdr3_nt: TGTGCCAGCAGCTTTGGGGACAGGGGTGTTGGTGTCATTCAGTACTTC
cdr3_aa: CASSFGDRGVGVIQYF

j_call: TRBJ2-5
d_call: NA
v_call: TRBV12-3/TRBV12-4
clone_size: NA
cdr3_nt: TGTGCCAGCAGTTCCCCGGACCAAGAGACCCAGTACTTC
cdr3_aa: CASSSPDQETQYF

j_call: TRBJ2-3
d_call: NA
v_call: TRBV28
clone_size: NA
cdr3_nt: TGTGCCAGCAGTTCCCTGAAGAAAGGGGGGGGCCGTGGAGATACGCAGTATTTT
cdr3_aa: CASSSLKKGGGRGDTQYF

j_call: TRBJ1-5
d_call: NA
v_call: TRBV10-3
clone_size: NA
cdr3_nt: TGTGCCACCGCCTTGCAGGATAGCAATCAGCCCCAGCATTTT
cdr3_aa: CATALQDSNQPQHF

j_call: TRBJ2-1
d_call: TRBD2
v_call: TRBV6-5
clone_size: few
cdr3_nt: TGTGCCAGCACCAGACTAGCGGGGTCCAGGGAGCAGTTCTTC
cdr3_aa: CASTRLAGSREQFF

j_call: TRBJ1-2
d_call: NA
v_call: TRBV11-3
clone_size: few
cdr3_nt: TGTGCCAGCAGCTTAAGTTCCGCGGCTAACTATGGCTACACCTTC
cdr3_aa: CASSLSSAANYGYTF

j_call: TRBJ2-7
d_call: NA
v_call: TRBV7-2
clone_size: NA
cdr3_nt: TGTGCCAGCAGCCAACAACTAGGGCCCTACGAGCAGTACTTC
cdr3_aa: CASSQQLGPYEQYF

j_call: TRBJ1-1
d_call: NA
v_call: TRBV13
clone_size: NA
cdr3_nt: TGTGCCAGCAGCTTACCTGGACCCGGGGACACTGAAGCTTTCTTT
cdr3_aa: CASSLPGPGDTEAFF

j_call: TRBJ1-4
d_call: TRBD1
v_call: TRBV2
clone_size: NA
cdr3_nt: TGTGCCAGCAGTTGGGACAGGGATGAAAAACTGTTTTTT
cdr3_aa: CASSWDRDEKLFF

j_call: TRBJ1-5
d_call: NA
v_call: TRBV5-5
clone_size: NA
cdr3_nt: TGTGCCAGCGATTACAGGGTCGGGAATCAGCCCCAGCATTTT
cdr3_aa: CASDYRVGNQPQHF

j_call: TRBJ1-5
d_call: NA
v_call: TRBV7-9
clone_size: NA
cdr3_nt: TGTGCCAGCAGCTTAGCCTGGACAGGCAATCAGCCCCAGCATTTT
cdr3_aa: CASSLAWTGNQPQHF

j_call: TRBJ2-5
d_call: NA
v_call: TRBV6-5
clone_size: NA
cdr3_nt: TGTGCCAGCACCGAAGAGACCCAGTACTTC
cdr3_aa: CASTEETQYF

j_call: TRBJ1-6
d_call: TRBD1
v_call: TRBV18
clone_size: once
cdr3_nt: TGTGCCAGCTCACCATTCGGACAGGGGGCGTTTTCCTATAATTCACCCCTCCACTTT
cdr3_aa: CASSPFGQGAFSYNSPLHF

j_call: TRBJ1-2
d_call: NA
v_call: TRBV19
clone_size: few
cdr3_nt: TGTGCCAGTAGTAACCGGGGGGTCCATGGCTACACCTTC
cdr3_aa: CASSNRGVHGYTF

j_call: TRBJ2-7
d_call: TRBD1
v_call: TRBV30
clone_size: NA
cdr3_nt: TGTGGGGTGACCCGGGACAGGGAATACGAGCAGTACTTC
cdr3_aa: CGVTRDREYEQYF

j_call: TRBJ2-1
d_call: TRBD2
v_call: TRBV5-1
clone_size: NA
cdr3_nt: TGCGCCAGCAGCCCCGGGGGGGCGGGAGTGACGCGGAACTCCTACAATGAGCAGTTCTTC
cdr3_aa: CASSPGGAGVTRNSYNEQFF

j_call: TRBJ2-7
d_call: NA
v_call: TRBV29-1
clone_size: NA
cdr3_nt: TGCAGCGTTGGCGCCGGGGTCCACGAGCAGTACTTC
cdr3_aa: CSVGAGVHEQYF

j_call: TRBJ2-4
d_call: NA
v_call: TRBV5-1
clone_size: NA
cdr3_nt: TGCGCCAGCAGCTTGGCCCCGACTAGAGGTGGGGACATTCAGTACTTC
cdr3_aa: CASSLAPTRGGDIQYF

j_call: TRBJ2-7
d_call: NA
v_call: TRBV7-9
clone_size: once
cdr3_nt: TGTGCCAGCAGCTCTCGGGAGAGGGGGCGATACCCCTCCTACGAGCAGTACTTC
cdr3_aa: CASSSRERGRYPSYEQYF

j_call: TRBJ1-2
d_call: NA
v_call: TRBV7-9
clone_size: NA
cdr3_nt: TGTGTCAGCAGCTTAAGGGGCCCCCTGCGTAGCTACACCTTC
cdr3_aa: CVSSLRGPLRSYTF

j_call: TRBJ2-2
d_call: NA
v_call: TRBV7-3
clone_size: NA
cdr3_nt: TGTGCCAGCAGCGCAAACAGGGTGACCGGGGAGCTGTTTTTT
cdr3_aa: CASSANRVTGELFF

j_call: TRBJ2-7
d_call: NA
v_call: TRBV18
clone_size: NA
cdr3_nt: TGTGCCAGCTCACCAAGGAGGGGGCGGGACCCCTACGAGCAGTACTTC
cdr3_aa: CASSPRRGRDPYEQYF